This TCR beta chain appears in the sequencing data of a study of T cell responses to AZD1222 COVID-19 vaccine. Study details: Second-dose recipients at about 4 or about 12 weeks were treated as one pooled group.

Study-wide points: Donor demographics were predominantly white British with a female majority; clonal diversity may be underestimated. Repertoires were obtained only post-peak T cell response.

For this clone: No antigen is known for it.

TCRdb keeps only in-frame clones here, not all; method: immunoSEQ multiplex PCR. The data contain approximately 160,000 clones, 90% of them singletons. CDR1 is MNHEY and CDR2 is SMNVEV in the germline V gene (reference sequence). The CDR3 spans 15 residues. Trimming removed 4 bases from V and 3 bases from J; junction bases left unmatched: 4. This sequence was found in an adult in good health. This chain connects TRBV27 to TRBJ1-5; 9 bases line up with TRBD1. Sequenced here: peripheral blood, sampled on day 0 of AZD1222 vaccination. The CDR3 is CASSYGQGPNQPQHF. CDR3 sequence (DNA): TGTGCCAGCAGTTACGGACAGGGGCCCAATCAGCCCCAGCATTTT.